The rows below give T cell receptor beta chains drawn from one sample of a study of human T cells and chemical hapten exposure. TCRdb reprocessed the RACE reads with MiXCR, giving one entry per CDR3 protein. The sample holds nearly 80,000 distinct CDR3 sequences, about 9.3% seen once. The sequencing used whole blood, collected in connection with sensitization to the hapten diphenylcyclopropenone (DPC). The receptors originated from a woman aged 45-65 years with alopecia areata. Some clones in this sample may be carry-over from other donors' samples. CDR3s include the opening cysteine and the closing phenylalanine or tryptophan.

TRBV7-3 CASSRTSGRTETQYF
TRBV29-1 CSVPSTRTGELFF
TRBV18 CASSPSLAGGPDTQYF
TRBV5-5 CASSYLDRYQETQYF
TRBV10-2 CASSFSAGASDTQYF
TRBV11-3 CASSLLAGRGETQYF
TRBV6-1 CASSPVGSSSTDTQYF
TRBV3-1 CASSYRTSLYEQYF
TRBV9 CASSPSGVEQETQYF
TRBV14 CASSRGLAGPYEQYF
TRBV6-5 CASSYGGTSGQETQYF
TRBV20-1 CSAREASGNTIYF
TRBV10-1 CASSESGGSGYTF
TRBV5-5 CASSFPGTGISSYEQYF
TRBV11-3 CASSLGAGENTEAFF
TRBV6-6 CASSPTSDTQYF
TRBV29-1 CSVVAPDRGTDTQYF
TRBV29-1 CSALDYGYTF
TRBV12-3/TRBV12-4 CASSPGTIPYEQYF
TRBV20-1 CSAPGVDEQFF
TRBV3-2 CASRQTSSGTSGHNEQFF
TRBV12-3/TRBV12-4 CASSDSGRYNEQFF
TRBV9 CASSVSGRAYEQYF
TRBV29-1 CSVVVQYNEQFF
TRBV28 CASRPAGQEQYF
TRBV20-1 CSAPDSGSSTDTQYF
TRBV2 CASTRSGVSGANVLTF
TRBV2 CARDRGSTEAFF
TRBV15 CATSRDIQETQYF
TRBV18 CASSPMVQETQYF
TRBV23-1 CASRTTGYQETQYF
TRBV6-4 CASSETGVRNIQYF
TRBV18 CASSPPRDRAEKLFF
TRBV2 CASSERTGGRGPNQPQHF
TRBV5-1 CASSLGYTPNTGELFF
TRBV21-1 CASSKGYPPGPYEQYF
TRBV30 CAWSGGALAGNTDTQYF
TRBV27 CASSPRLAGGYNEQFF
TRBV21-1 CASSKGTSGISPLPGEQYF
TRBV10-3 CAISEGLATAGELFF